This TCR beta chain was identified in a study of CD4+ T cells in melanoma. Comment on this clone: The target antigen is unknown.

The germline CDR1 and CDR2 sequences are SGHTA and FQGTGA. The CDR3 runs 16 residues. V lost 5 bases, J lost 1 base, and 9 bases stayed unmatched. General study points: CD8+ T cell, macrophage and B cell function reportedly correlated with neoantigen-specific CD4+ T cells.

Assay: immunoSEQ multiplex PCR; the TCRdb copy retains only in-frame clones and omits some. The table includes around 15,000 clones, about 62% detected once. Material: cells from a culture (not recorded whether cultured in vitro). The V and J genes are TRBV7-3 and TRBJ2-3, with 7 bases identical to TRBD2. This clonotype was sampled from a human donor with melanoma. This CDR3 is CASSTRRGGGTDTQYF. As DNA, the CDR3 is TGTGCCAGCAGCACCCGAAGGGGAGGGGGCACAGATACGCAGTATTTT.